Below, 19 T cell receptor beta chains from the same sample are listed, as sequenced in a study of CXCR3-negative and CXCR3-positive naive CD8 T cells. The authors prepared UMI-labeled TRB cDNA libraries by 5' RACE. One entry per CDR3 protein, without DNA, is what TCRdb gives after re-calling the 5' RACE reads. Here the sample table reports 100,000 to 150,000 distinct CDR3 sequences. The material sequenced was naive CXCR3- CD8+ T cells from blood. The subset denotes: CD45RO-CCR7+CD27+CD95- naive CD8+ T cells lacking CXCR3 (TNR3-). These receptors were taken from a human donor in good health. Some clones in this sample may be carry-over from other donors' samples.

The J gene is TRBJ1-4, the V gene TRBV7-9; TCRdb picks TRBD1, but there is no DNA to check that call. In germline, CDR1 is SEHNR, CDR2 FQNEAQ (reference sequence). The CDR3 runs to 16 residues. The CDR3 sequence: CASSSASQGLDEKLFF.

The gene calls are TRBV12-3 or TRBV12-4 and TRBJ2-3. The CDR3 extends over 15 amino acids. CDR3 amino acids: CASRLTAVSTDTQYF.

The chain combines TRBV9 with TRBJ1-5; the D gene TCRdb calls, TRBD1, cannot be checked with no DNA. Germline loops: CDR1 SGDLS, CDR2 YYNGEE. The CDR3 runs 15 residues. CDR3 protein: CASSATGLPNQPQHF.

V and J are TRBV4-1 and TRBJ2-5; TCRdb designates TRBD1, a call that cannot be tested without DNA. The CDR3 has 15 amino acids. Germline CDR1 and CDR2: MGHRA and YSYEKL. The CDR3 sequence: CASSQDLSGSETQYF.

The chain carries TRBV5-4 and TRBJ2-1; the TCRdb call, TRBD2, lacks DNA for checking. The CDR3 totals 15 residues. The germline CDR1 and CDR2 sequences are SGHNT and YYREEE (reference sequence). Here the CDR3 reads CASSPEAGDYNEQFF.

The chain is built from TRBV11-2 and TRBJ2-1; TCRdb picks TRBD2, but there is no DNA to check that call. CDR3 length: 17 amino acids. Germline CDR1 and CDR2: SGHAT and FQNNGV. CDR3 sequence: CASSLDGLALIGWGPFF.

V is TRBV6-5 and J is TRBJ2-2; TCRdb designates TRBD2, a call that cannot be tested without DNA. The CDR3 has 20 residues. The germline V gene has CDR1 MNHEY and CDR2 SVGAGI. CDR3 sequence reads: CASGIGGTSGSRGQAGELFF.

The chain uses TRBV19 and TRBJ2-2; no DNA is available, so the TRBD1 call from TCRdb remains unchecked. Germline CDR1 reads LNHDA; CDR2 reads SQIVND (reference sequence). CDR3 size: 13 residues. The CDR3 is CASTRRAAGELFF.

The gene calls are TRBV5-1 and TRBJ1-5; absent DNA, TCRdb's TRBD1 call cannot be checked. This CDR3 has 14 amino acids. Looked up from germline, CDR1 is SGHRS and CDR2 is YFSETQ. The CDR3 sequence: CASSPGQGIQPQHF.

The CDR3 loop reads CASSLAGTGNEQFF. The genes are TRBV10-1 and TRBJ2-1; there is no DNA to check the TCRdb D call of TRBD2. This CDR3 has 14 residues. CDR1 is WNHNN and CDR2 is SYGVQD in the germline V gene (reference sequence).

The chain has TRBV21-1 and TRBJ2-7; TCRdb calls TRBD2, which cannot be checked without DNA. TRBV21-1 is a recognized pseudogene. This CDR3 spans 15 amino acids. CDR3 protein: CASIPRAGGEYEQYF.

The chain joins TRBV27 to TRBJ2-7; without DNA, the TCRdb call of TRBD1 cannot be checked. The length of the CDR3 is 13 residues. CDR1 is MNHEY, CDR2 SMNVEV, per germline (reference sequence). This chain's CDR3 is CASSSTGTYEQYF.

The chain joins TRBV6-1 to TRBJ2-3; TCRdb gives TRBD1 as the D gene, but with no DNA this cannot be confirmed. From germline, CDR1 is MNHNS and CDR2 SASEGT. The CDR3 covers 13 residues. This CDR3 is CASSEWGPDTQYF.

The chain employs TRBV28 and TRBJ2-1; TCRdb designates TRBD2, a call that cannot be tested without DNA. Germline assignment: CDR1 MDHEN and CDR2 SYDVKM. The CDR3 has 15 amino acids. This CDR3 reads CASSTTSGRGDEQFF.

This sequence joins TRBV12-3 or TRBV12-4 and TRBJ2-3; absent DNA, TCRdb's TRBD2 call cannot be checked. This CDR3 comprises 16 residues. The chain's CDR3 is CASGTSGGAGPDTQYF.

This sequence joins TRBV20-1 and TRBJ2-1; TCRdb indicates TRBD2, and absent DNA this call remains unverified. CDR3 length: 16 amino acids. Germline-derived CDR1 and CDR2 are DFQATT and SNEGSKA (reference sequence). The CDR3 reads CSARPIAGSSYNEQFF.

The gene calls are TRBV29-1 and TRBJ1-2. CDR1 is SQVTM and CDR2 is ANQGSEA in the germline V gene. The CDR3 extends over 12 amino acids. The CDR3 region is CSVAGRDLGYTF.

V gene TRBV5-1 combines with J gene TRBJ1-6; TCRdb lists TRBD1, though no DNA is available to test this call. This CDR3 is built from 16 residues. Looked up from germline, CDR1 is SGHRS and CDR2 is YFSETQ. The CDR3: CASSHFETGVNSPLHF.

This chain joins TRBV4-3 and TRBJ2-3; the D call of TRBD1 rests on TCRdb alone, since no DNA is present to check it. The CDR3 spans 16 residues. Germline V gene lookup returns CDR1 LGHNA and CDR2 YSLEER. CDR3 loop: CASSRSSVPSTDTQYF.